In its sample, the clone carrying this T cell receptor beta chain was seen a few times. The antigen is unknown. Systemic immunosuppression or autoimmune disease history was grounds to exclude patients. Trimming left V 1 base short and J 8 bases short, with 14 bases between. The CDR3 runs 14 residues. In germline, CDR1 is SGHTA, CDR2 FQGNSA. The data derive from a study of OX40 agonist ivuxolimab in advanced cancers. As for the study in general: Of the patients, three showed partial responses, one with hepatocellular carcinoma and two with cutaneous melanoma.

General study points: A proportion of nonresponders additionally exhibited low normalized T-cell clonal expansion. Relative to CD4+, CD8+ T cells held more expanded clones on average.

Generated by immunoSEQ multiplex PCR, the TCRdb table keeps only in-frame clones and is missing some. The profile shows about 42,000 clones, over 75% of them singletons. The receptor was isolated from an adult with an advanced solid tumor such as melanoma, head and neck, liver or kidney cancer. The sequencing used CD4+ or CD8+ T cells sorted from blood, collected in a trial of the OX40 agonist ivuxolimab. The chain uses TRBV7-2 and TRBJ1-1; D gene uncertain. The CDR3 coding sequence is TGTGCCAGCAGCTTAGGTGGGAGGAACAGAGAAGCTTTCTTT. Its translation: CASSLGGRNREAFF.